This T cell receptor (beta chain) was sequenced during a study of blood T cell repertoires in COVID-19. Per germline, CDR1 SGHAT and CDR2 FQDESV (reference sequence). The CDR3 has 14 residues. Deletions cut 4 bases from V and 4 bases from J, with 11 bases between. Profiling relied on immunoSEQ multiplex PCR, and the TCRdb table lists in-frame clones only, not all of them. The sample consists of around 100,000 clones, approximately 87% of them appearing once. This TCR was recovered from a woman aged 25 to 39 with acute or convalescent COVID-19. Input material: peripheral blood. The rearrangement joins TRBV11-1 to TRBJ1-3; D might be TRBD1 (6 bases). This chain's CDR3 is CASSSGQLGNTIYF. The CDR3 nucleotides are TGTGCCAGCAGCTCTGGACAGCTAGGAAACACCATATATTTT.